The 32 T cell receptor beta chains presented below share a single source sample, sequenced in a study of T cell repertoires in ileal Crohn's disease (dated by TCRdb to about 2019). The library was prepared using the immunoSEQ multiplex PCR assay. Held by TCRdb, this immuneACCESS table contains in-frame sequences only and omits some clones. Under half of the omission traces to an unresolved V gene where checked; the cause of the rest is unknown. The sample table holds approximately 15,000 clones, of which roughly 80% were seen once. The ten largest clones represent 4.2% of the sample. The specimen was ileal tissue. The receptors derive from an adult with Crohn's disease.

The chain links TRBV6-6 to TRBJ2-5; maybe TRBD1 (6 bases). CDR1 MNHNY and CDR2 SVGAGI come from the germline V gene (reference sequence). V was cut by 6 bases and J by 5 bases, with 19 bases left in between. The CDR3 is made up of 15 amino acids. CDR3 in amino acids: CASSHRDNSRETQYF. CDR3 sequence (DNA): TGTGCCAGCAGCCATAGGGACAACAGTAGGGAGACCCAGTACTTC.

The chain recombines TRBV11-3 with TRBJ2-2, with a weak D call TRBD1 (6 bases). The length of the CDR3 is 16 residues. V was clipped by 0 bases and J by 1 base, with 9 bases between them. In germline, CDR1 is SGHNT, CDR2 YENEEA. The CDR3 DNA is TGTGCCAGCAGCTTAGAAAGGGGACAGAACACCGGGGAGCTGTTTTTT. It specifies CASSLERGQNTGELFF.

V gene TRBV10-3 combines with J gene TRBJ1-5; the match to TRBD1 covers 7 bases. The CDR3 runs to 15 residues. Trimming removed 3 bases from V and 4 bases from J; junction bases left unmatched: 6. Germline lookup yields CDR1 ENHRY and CDR2 SYGVKD. The chain's CDR3 is CAISDPTGVNQPQHF. CDR3 coding DNA: TGTGCCATCAGTGACCCCACAGGGGTTAATCAGCCCCAGCATTTT.

The chain combines TRBV5-6 with TRBJ2-7; D gene ambiguous. Germline assignment: CDR1 SGHDT and CDR2 YYEEEE. This CDR3 comprises 12 residues. V lost 3 bases, J lost 2 bases, and 6 bases lay in between. CDR3 amino acids: CASSSSAYEQYF. In DNA form, the CDR3 reads TGTGCCAGCAGCTCGTCGGCCTACGAGCAGTACTTC.

The count of this clone is one. This sequence joins TRBV19 and TRBJ2-7; 8 bases agree with TRBD1. Trimming at V came to 6 bases and at J to 3 bases, leaving 7 bases not matched to a gene. Germline CDR1 reads LNHDA; CDR2 reads SQIVND (reference sequence). The CDR3 extends over 14 amino acids. This CDR3 is CASRAQGASYEQYF. CDR3 nucleotides: TGTGCCAGTAGGGCCCAGGGGGCGAGCTACGAGCAGTACTTC.

The chain combines TRBV9 with TRBJ1-2; tentatively, D is TRBD1 (5 bases). This CDR3 has 17 amino acids. Germline V gives CDR1 SGDLS, CDR2 YYNGEE. V lost 0 bases and J lost 3, with 18 bases in between. The CDR3 DNA reads TGTGCCAGCAGCGTAGCTTTGGGACTACAAGAGGACTATGGCTACACCTTC. Its protein is CASSVALGLQEDYGYTF.

V gene TRBV11-2 combines with J gene TRBJ1-2, with D perhaps matching TRBD1 (5 bases). This CDR3 has 15 amino acids. Trimming pared 0 bases from V and 2 bases from J, leaving 10 bases between. Looked up from germline, CDR1 is SGHAT and CDR2 is FQNNGV. The CDR3 loop is CASSLEAGPNYGYTF. The CDR3 nucleotides read TGTGCCAGCAGCTTAGAGGCAGGGCCCAACTATGGCTACACCTTC.

This clone occurred a few times. This chain joins TRBV30 and TRBJ1-2; maybe TRBD1 (5 bases). The germline gives CDR1 GTSNPN, CDR2 SVGIG (reference sequence). V shed 4 bases and J shed 8 bases, with 17 bases lying between them. The CDR3 length is 13 residues. DNA of the CDR3: TGTGCCTGGATGGCAGAAGGGGCCCGGGGCTACACCTTC. Translating it yields CAWMAEGARGYTF.

This chain uses TRBV6-6 with TRBJ1-2, with D possibly matching TRBD1 (6 bases). V was clipped by 5 bases and J by 5 bases, with 15 bases between them. This CDR3 spans 14 amino acids. The germline V gene has CDR1 MNHNY and CDR2 SVGAGI (reference sequence). The CDR3 nucleotides read TGTGCCAGCAGTGACCCGGGACACTATTATGGCTACACCTTC. Amino acids: CASSDPGHYYGYTF.

The chain is built from TRBV4-1 and TRBJ1-1; D unresolved. Germline CDR1 MGHRA, CDR2 YSYEKL. Deletions cut 4 bases from V and 0 bases from J, with 15 bases between. The CDR3 has 16 residues. CDR3 loop: CASSRNEILMNTEAFF. In nucleotides, the CDR3 is TGCGCCAGCAGCCGCAACGAGATCCTAATGAACACTGAAGCTTTCTTT.

The chain has TRBV6-4 and TRBJ2-3, with D unclear. Trimming left V 4 bases short and J 1 base short, with 12 bases between. There are 15 residues in the CDR3. Germline V gives CDR1 MRHNA, CDR2 SNTAGT. CDR3 sequence reads: CASSVLAAGTDTQYF. The CDR3 DNA reads as TGTGCCAGCAGTGTCCTGGCGGCAGGCACAGATACGCAGTATTTT.

The chain carries TRBV30 and TRBJ2-3; D is perhaps TRBD2 (6 bases). Trimming took off 3 bases at V and 4 bases at J, with 23 bases between the two ends. The CDR3 consists of 17 residues. CDR1 and CDR2 (germline): GTSNPN, SVGIG (reference sequence). CDR3 sequence reads: CAWSRSVGLARADTQYF. The CDR3 nucleotides are TGTGCCTGGAGCCGATCGGTCGGCCTAGCGAGAGCAGATACGCAGTATTTT.

This clone has just a few counts. The rearrangement joins TRBV19 to TRBJ2-1, with 8 bases identical to TRBD2. Trimming cost V 7 bases and J 7 bases; bases outside gene matches: 15. The length of the CDR3 is 16 residues. Looked up from germline, CDR1 is LNHDA and CDR2 is SQIVND (reference sequence). The CDR3 is CASKLESGTSSNEQFF. In nucleotides, the CDR3 is TGTGCCAGTAAACTGGAATCCGGGACTAGTTCAAATGAGCAGTTCTTC.

The V and J genes are TRBV30 and TRBJ2-7; no clear D gene. The CDR3 loop spans 12 amino acids. Germline CDR1 reads GTSNPN; CDR2 reads SVGIG (reference sequence). Trimming stripped 0 bases from V and 4 bases from J, with 7 bases between. CDR3 nucleotides: TGTGCCTGGAGTGTGTCGGAGTACGAGCAGTACTTC. This translates into CAWSVSEYEQYF.

The chain employs TRBV7-9 and TRBJ2-3; 11 bases map to TRBD1. The length of the CDR3 is 15 residues. Germline lookup yields CDR1 SEHNR and CDR2 FQNEAQ (reference sequence). V dropped 5 bases and J dropped 4; count of bases not matched to a gene: 5. DNA for the CDR3: TGTGCCAGCAGCCCTGGACAGGGGGCCGCAGATACGCAGTATTTT. It codes for CASSPGQGAADTQYF.

J is TRBJ1-5 and V is TRBV5-8; D remains ambiguous. V lost 0 bases and J 3 bases, leaving 4 bases between the germline ends. The CDR3 has 13 residues. Germline CDR1 SGHTS, CDR2 YDEGEE. As DNA, the CDR3 is TGTGCCAGCAGCTTGGCTACCAATCAGCCCCAGCATTTT. Translation: CASSLATNQPQHF.

CDR3 in amino acids: CASGQGAGLAASGYTF. In DNA form, the CDR3 reads TGTGCTAGTGGCCAAGGGGCAGGGCTGGCGGCGTCTGGCTACACCTTC. The chain combines TRBV12-5 with TRBJ1-2, with TRBD1 as a possible D gene (5 bases). Germline CDR1 LGHNT, CDR2 FRNRAP. CDR3 size: 16 residues. The V gene lost 6 bases and the J gene lost 7 bases, with 24 bases spanning the gap.

The chain joins TRBV5-1 to TRBJ1-1, with 7 bases that match TRBD1. CDR1 and CDR2 from the germline V gene are SGHRS and YFSETQ. This CDR3 is 12 amino acids long. The V gene end was trimmed by 5 bases and the J gene end by 6 bases; junction bases not matched to a gene: 4. The CDR3 sequence is CASRQGIAEAFF. The CDR3 DNA is TGCGCCAGCAGACAGGGGATCGCTGAAGCTTTCTTT.

This chain uses TRBV7-2 with TRBJ2-1; 7 bases align to TRBD2. V was clipped by 5 bases and J by 2 bases; unmatched bases: 6. The length of the CDR3 is 15 residues. Germline CDR1 and CDR2: SGHTA and FQGNSA. The DNA for the CDR3 is TGTGCCAGCAGCACTGGGGGGGAGGCCTACAATGAGCAGTTCTTC. As protein: CASSTGGEAYNEQFF.

The chain has TRBV5-6 and TRBJ2-7; no definite D call. V was clipped by 0 bases and J by 4 bases, with 5 bases between them. Germline CDR1 SGHDT, CDR2 YYEEEE. The CDR3 length is 12 residues. CDR3 bases: TGTGCCAGCAGCTTGGGCGCGTACGAGCAGTACTTC. It codes for CASSLGAYEQYF.

The rearrangement links TRBV5-4 to TRBJ2-2, with 7 bases matching TRBD1. From germline, CDR1 is SGHNT and CDR2 YYREEE (reference sequence). Trimming removed 4 bases from V and 3 bases from J; junction bases left unmatched: 6. This CDR3 is 15 amino acids long. This CDR3 is CASSLSQGDTGELFF. In DNA, the CDR3 is TGTGCCAGCAGCCTCAGTCAGGGGGACACCGGGGAGCTGTTTTTT.

The rearrangement uses TRBV5-5 and TRBJ2-3, with TRBD2 matching 9 bases. The CDR3 has 16 residues. Per germline, CDR1 SGHKS and CDR2 YYEKEE (reference sequence). Trimming took 4 bases from V and 3 from J; bases not matched to a gene: 9. The CDR3 loop reads CASSPLIAGVTDTQYF. DNA for the CDR3: TGTGCCAGCAGCCCCCTGATAGCGGGAGTAACAGATACGCAGTATTTT.

This clone was picked up a small number of times. This chain connects TRBV29-1 to TRBJ2-3; D is undetermined. The germline CDR1 and CDR2 sequences are SQVTM and ANQGSEA. The CDR3 spans 13 residues. The V and J ends lost 8 bases and 2 bases respectively, with 14 bases between them. DNA of the CDR3: TGCAGCAGCCCTATTGATTCCACAGATACGCAGTATTTT. Translation: CSSPIDSTDTQYF.

V and J are TRBV9 and TRBJ1-1; 7 nucleotides match TRBD1. The CDR3 is 16 residues long. In germline, CDR1 is SGDLS, CDR2 YYNGEE. Unmatched junction bases numbered 12, after V lost 4 bases and J lost 3 bases. The CDR3 region is CASSPTITGVDTEAFF. DNA for the CDR3: TGTGCCAGCAGCCCCACCATAACAGGGGTCGACACTGAAGCTTTCTTT.

The chain uses TRBV5-1 and TRBJ2-1, with D hard to call. The V end was cut by 0 bases, the J end by 0 bases, with 4 bases between. Germline CDR1 and CDR2: SGHRS and YFSETQ. CDR3 size: 14 residues. The chain's CDR3 is CASSLDSSYNEQFF. Written as DNA, the CDR3 is TGCGCCAGCAGCTTGGACAGCTCCTACAATGAGCAGTTCTTC.

The genes are TRBV5-1 and TRBJ2-7; 9 nucleotides line up with TRBD2. Trimming took 1 base from V and 6 from J; bases not matched to a gene: 11. The CDR3 runs 16 residues. Germline assignment: CDR1 SGHRS and CDR2 YFSETQ. Written as DNA, the CDR3 is TGCGCCAGCAGCTTGTTAGCAGCGGGGGGCACTGCCGAGCAGTACTTC. It encodes CASSLLAAGGTAEQYF.

This chain uses TRBV6-5 with TRBJ2-2, with 9 bases aligning to TRBD1. This CDR3 comprises 14 residues. Trimming at V came to 7 bases and at J to 2 bases, leaving 2 bases not matched to a gene. From germline, CDR1 is MNHEY and CDR2 SVGAGI. In nucleotides, the CDR3 is TGTGCCAGCAAGACAGGGGGAAACACCGGGGAGCTGTTTTTT. This gives the protein CASKTGGNTGELFF.

The CDR3 sequence is CSGDSYNEQFF. For the CDR3, the DNA is TGCAGCGGAGACAGCTACAATGAGCAGTTCTTC. This rearrangement joins TRBV29-1 to TRBJ2-1, with D possibly being TRBD1 (5 bases). The CDR3 spans 11 residues. V was shortened by 7 bases and J by 3 bases, with 7 bases between the two germline ends. Germline assignment: CDR1 SQVTM and CDR2 ANQGSEA.

The chain links TRBV9 to TRBJ2-3; D remains unclear. CDR1 and CDR2 from the germline V gene are SGDLS and YYNGEE. The CDR3 has 13 amino acids. The V end lost 4 bases, the J end lost 2 bases, and 8 bases lay between the germline ends. CDR3 sequence (DNA): TGTGCCAGCAGCCCCCCACTCACAGATACGCAGTATTTT. Protein sequence: CASSPPLTDTQYF. Filled out from reference TRBV9 and TRBJ2-3, the complete variable domain reads DSGVTQTPKHLITATGQRVTLRCSPRSGDLSVYWYQQSLDQGLQFLIQYYNGEERAKGNILERFSAQQFPDLHSELNLSSLELGDSALYFCASSPPLTDTQYFGPGTRLTVL.

The table lists this clone with a few counts. This chain links TRBV6-5 with TRBJ2-7, with D hard to call. The CDR3 runs 13 residues. V dropped 1 base and J dropped 3 bases, with 7 bases sitting between them. CDR1 and CDR2 from the germline V gene are MNHEY and SVGAGI. CDR3 in DNA: TGTGCCAGCAGTTACTTCAGAGGCTACGAGCAGTACTTC. Amino acid sequence: CASSYFRGYEQYF.

CDR3 residues: CASSVDPGTNTGELFF. CDR3 nucleotide sequence: TGTGCCAGCAGCGTAGATCCGGGGACGAACACCGGGGAGCTGTTTTTT. The gene calls are TRBV9 and TRBJ2-2; the D gene is possibly TRBD2 (5 bases). Germline CDR1 is SGDLS and CDR2 is YYNGEE. The CDR3 is 16 residues long. The V and J ends lost 0 bases and 0 bases respectively, with 9 bases between them. Full variable domain (outside the CDR3, taken from reference TRBV9 and TRBJ2-2): DSGVTQTPKHLITATGQRVTLRCSPRSGDLSVYWYQQSLDQGLQFLIQYYNGEERAKGNILERFSAQQFPDLHSELNLSSLELGDSALYFCASSVDPGTNTGELFFGEGSRLTVL.

This chain uses TRBV2 with TRBJ2-1; TRBD2 agrees at 10 bases. Germline CDR1 and CDR2: SNHLY and FYNNEI. The J segment lost 0 bases and the V segment lost 4 bases, leaving 3 bases of the junction unmatched. The CDR3 sequence is 16 residues long. CDR3 nucleotide sequence: TGTGCCAGCAGTGTTAGCGGGGGGAGCTCCTACAATGAGCAGTTCTTC. It specifies CASSVSGGSSYNEQFF.